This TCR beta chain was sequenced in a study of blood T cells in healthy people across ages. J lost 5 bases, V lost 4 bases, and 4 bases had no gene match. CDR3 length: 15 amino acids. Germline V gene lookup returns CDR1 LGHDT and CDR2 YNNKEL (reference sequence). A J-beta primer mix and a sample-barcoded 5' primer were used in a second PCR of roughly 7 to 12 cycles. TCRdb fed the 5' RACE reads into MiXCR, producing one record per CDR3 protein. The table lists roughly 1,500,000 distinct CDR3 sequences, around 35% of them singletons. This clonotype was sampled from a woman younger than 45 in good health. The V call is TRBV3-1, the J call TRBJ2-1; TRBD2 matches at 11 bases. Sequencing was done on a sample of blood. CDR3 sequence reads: CASSLSGRVHNEQFF. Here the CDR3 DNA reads TGTGCCAGCAGCCTTAGCGGGAGGGTTCACAATGAGCAGTTCTTC.